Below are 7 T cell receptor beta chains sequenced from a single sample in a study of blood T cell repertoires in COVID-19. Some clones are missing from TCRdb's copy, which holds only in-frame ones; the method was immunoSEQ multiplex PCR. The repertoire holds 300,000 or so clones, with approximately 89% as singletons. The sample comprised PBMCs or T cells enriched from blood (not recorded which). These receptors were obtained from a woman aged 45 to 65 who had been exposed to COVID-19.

The CDR3 here is CASSLSSADGYTF. CDR3 nucleotide sequence: TGTGCCAGCAGCTTATCCTCCGCGGATGGCTACACCTTC. The rearrangement links TRBV7-2 to TRBJ1-2; D ambiguous. The CDR3 totals 13 residues. V was cut by 2 bases and J by 6 bases, with 10 bases left in between. Germline V gene lookup returns CDR1 SGHTA and CDR2 FQGNSA.

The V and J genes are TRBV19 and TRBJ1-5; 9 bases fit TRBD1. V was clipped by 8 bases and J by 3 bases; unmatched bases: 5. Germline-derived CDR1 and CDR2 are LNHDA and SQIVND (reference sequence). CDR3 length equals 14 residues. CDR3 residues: CASADRGANQPQHF. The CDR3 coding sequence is TGTGCCAGTGCCGACAGGGGGGCCAATCAGCCCCAGCATTTT.

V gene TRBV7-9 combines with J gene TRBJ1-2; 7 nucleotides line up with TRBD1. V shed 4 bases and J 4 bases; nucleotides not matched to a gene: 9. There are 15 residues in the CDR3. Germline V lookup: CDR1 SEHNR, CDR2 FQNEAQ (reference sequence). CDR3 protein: CASSSRDSLIYGYTF. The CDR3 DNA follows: TGTGCCAGCAGCTCCCGGGACAGCCTAATCTATGGCTACACCTTC.

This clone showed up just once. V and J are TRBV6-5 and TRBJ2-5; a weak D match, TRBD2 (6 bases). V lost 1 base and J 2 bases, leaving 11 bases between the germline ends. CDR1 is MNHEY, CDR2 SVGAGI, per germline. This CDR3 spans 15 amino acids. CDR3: CASSYFSGGQETQYF. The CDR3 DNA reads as TGTGCCAGCAGTTACTTCAGCGGAGGGCAAGAGACCCAGTACTTC.

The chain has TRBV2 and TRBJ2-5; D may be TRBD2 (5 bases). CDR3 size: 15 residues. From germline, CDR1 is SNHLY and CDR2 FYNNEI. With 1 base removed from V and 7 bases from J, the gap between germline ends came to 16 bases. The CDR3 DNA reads TGTGCCAGCAGTGAAGATCGGCTAGCCGGGTGGACCCAGTACTTC. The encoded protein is CASSEDRLAGWTQYF.

The chain's CDR3 is CASSLWGTGSPGANVLTF. The CDR3 DNA reads as TGCGCCAGCAGCTTGTGGGGGACAGGGTCCCCTGGGGCCAACGTCCTGACTTTC. The chain links TRBV5-1 to TRBJ2-6, with 9 bases that match TRBD1. V gave up 1 base and J gave up 2 bases; unmatched junction bases: 7. CDR1 is SGHRS and CDR2 is YFSETQ in the germline V gene. There are 18 residues in the CDR3.

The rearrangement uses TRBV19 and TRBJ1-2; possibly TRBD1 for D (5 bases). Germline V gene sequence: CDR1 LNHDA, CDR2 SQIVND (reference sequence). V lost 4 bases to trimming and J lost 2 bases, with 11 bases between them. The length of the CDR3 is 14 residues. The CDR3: CASSRGGQNYGYTF. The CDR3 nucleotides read TGTGCCAGTAGTAGGGGCGGACAAAACTATGGCTACACCTTC.